The entry below describes one T cell receptor beta chain. The count of this clone is one. Its antigen target is currently unknown. There are no base qualities to consult, and no much larger clone falls within one base. The record originates from a study of T cell responses to AZD1222 COVID-19 vaccine (dated by TCRdb to about 2021). For context, the study as a whole: A total of more than 230 trial participants underwent TCR sequencing, of whom approximately 210 received two doses of AZD1222 and about 26 received two doses of the MenACWY control vaccine. Trial participants were enrolled into age subgroups of 18-55, 56-69 and 70-plus years, which contained around 140, 26 and 57 TCR-sequenced participants, respectively. The research as a whole found: Participants were mostly white British and included more females than males, and it was suggested by the authors that clonal diversity may have been underestimated. Spike-specific TCR breadth and depth rose significantly after two AZD1222 doses compared with day 0 and with MenACWY recipients. CD4 TCRs associated with the vaccine covered the entire spike protein, and the dominant responses were in regions 160-218 and 743-854. Because no day 14 peak-response samples were available, repertoires were characterized only after the peak T cell response. Conclusions about previously exposed vaccinees are limited, since just five or six AZD1222 recipients were seropositive for SARS-CoV-2 at baseline. The 56-69-year group was small, and its depth increase did not reach significance, likely because of low power. Nearly half of unique spike-specific TCRs reportedly recognized epitopes outside regions mutated in the B.1.351 and B.1.1.7 variants.

The CDR3 regions of human TCRbeta chains were analyzed by immunosequencing. Per the source publication's procedure: Repertoire TCRs were checked for matches against a reference library of SARS-CoV-2-specific TCRs that had been generated using the MIRA antigen-specificity platform. Breadth meant the fraction of unique TCRs that were SARS-CoV-2-associated, whereas depth meant the fraction of total T cells that were SARS-CoV-2-associated. Each spike-specific TCR was assigned to its reactive spike region and to a CD4 or CD8 class using the MIRA data. Log10-transformed breadth and depth values were compared by one-way ANOVA with Sidak's multiple comparisons tests. This is the immuneACCESS table as TCRdb keeps it, with only in-frame sequences that have V and J called. A part of the clones is gone; compared with another copy, unresolved V genes explain less than half, and the rest is unexplained. The V and J calls and clone size come from that table; D and trimming were worked out from the DNA. The sample table lists more than 80,000 clones, approximately 90% of them with a count of one. About 2.4% of the sample lies in the top ten.

The CDR3 numbers 15 residues from cysteine through phenylalanine. Only CDR3 DNA is held: 45 bases, read in frame from base 1. The germline V gene encodes CDR1 SQVTM and CDR2 ANQGSEA. After removal of 0 bases from V and 4 bases from J, the junction retains 6 bases not matched to a gene. The time point label corresponds to: about 28 days (+/-7) after the second vaccine dose. AZD1222 recipients with second doses at about 4 weeks or about 12 weeks were pooled, because spike-specific TCR depth and breadth did not differ between schedules. Samples from vaccinated people were obtained from the UK trials COV001 and COV002, which included a single-blind randomized controlled phase 2/3 trial of AZD1222 (ChAdOx1 nCoV-19) in healthy adults. For TCRbeta chain sequencing, PBMC samples from trial participants were taken at day 0 and at day 28 after the second dose.

The starting material was peripheral blood, obtained 28 days after the second AZD1222 dose. Rearrangement joined TRBV29-1 to TRBJ2-1; a stretch of 7 junction bases matches TRBD2. The origin of this receptor is an adult who received the AZD1222 COVID-19 vaccine. The CDR3 region has the sequence CSVEESPSGYNEQFF. The bases read TGCAGCGTTGAAGAATCTCCTAGCGGATACAATGAGCAGTTCTTC.